The 20 T cell receptor beta chains presented below share a single source sample, sequenced in a study of shared clonotypes between healthy human individuals. Some clones are missing from TCRdb's copy, which holds only in-frame ones; the method was immunoSEQ multiplex PCR. The table includes millions of clones, around 95% detected once. Sequenced input: naive CD4+ T cells sorted from blood. The subset was: CD45RA+ positively selected. All receptors derive from a man aged 18 to 35 in good health.

J is TRBJ1-4 and V is TRBV5-4, with a possible D match to TRBD1 (6 bases). Per germline, CDR1 SGHNT and CDR2 YYREEE (reference sequence). V was pared by 0 bases and J by 7 bases, with 13 bases between. This CDR3 spans 15 amino acids. The CDR3 is CASSLAGEGGEKLFF. As DNA, the CDR3 is TGTGCCAGCAGCTTGGCCGGGGAGGGGGGTGAAAAACTGTTTTTT.

The genes are TRBV28 and TRBJ2-2; TRBD1 aligns across 7 bases. Germline lookup yields CDR1 MDHEN and CDR2 SYDVKM. The CDR3 runs 15 residues. The V segment lost 7 bases and the J segment 4 bases; nucleotides outside the gene matches: 9. CDR3 in DNA: TGTGCCAGCAATCATGGGACAGTGGGCACCGGGGAGCTGTTTTTT. Translating it yields CASNHGTVGTGELFF.

This chain joins TRBV29-1 and TRBJ1-1; D remains unclear. V shed 6 bases and J shed 8 bases, with 19 bases lying between them. The CDR3 spans 13 residues. Germline CDR1 SQVTM, CDR2 ANQGSEA. CDR3 amino acids: CSVVPTAGGEAFF. CDR3 nucleotide sequence: TGCAGCGTGGTCCCCACGGCCGGAGGGGAAGCTTTCTTT.

The chain recombines TRBV6-6 with TRBJ2-3, with a tentative D call TRBD2 (5 bases). CDR3 length equals 15 residues. Looked up from germline, CDR1 is MNHNY and CDR2 is SVGAGI (reference sequence). Trimming removed 8 bases from V and 2 bases from J, with 17 bases in between. The CDR3 DNA reads TGTGCCAGCGCGGACTTGTTACGGTTCACAGATACGCAGTATTTT. This sequence encodes CASADLLRFTDTQYF.

V usage is TRBV7-9 and J usage is TRBJ1-4; no definite D call. The CDR3 runs 16 residues. In germline, CDR1 is SEHNR, CDR2 FQNEAQ (reference sequence). Trimming took off 2 bases at V and 0 bases at J, with 10 bases between the two ends. This CDR3 is CASSLMGRATNEKLFF. CDR3 bases: TGTGCCAGCAGCTTAATGGGGAGAGCAACTAATGAAAAACTGTTTTTT. Combining the CDR3 with reference TRBV7-9 and TRBJ1-4 gives the whole variable domain DTGVSQNPRHKITKRGQNVTFRCDPISEHNRLYWYRQTLGQGPEFLTYFQNEAQLEKSRLLSDRFSAERPKGSFSTLEIQRTEQGDSAMYLCASSLMGRATNEKLFFGSGTQLSVL.

The rearrangement uses TRBV9 and TRBJ2-7; D might be TRBD1 (7 bases). Germline CDR1 and CDR2: SGDLS and YYNGEE. The CDR3 consists of 15 residues. Trimming left V 4 bases short and J 6 bases short, with 20 bases between. The CDR3 loop is CASSLRGGGVSEQYF. CDR3 bases: TGTGCCAGCAGCCTCAGAGGGGGCGGGGTCAGCGAGCAGTACTTC.

The V gene is TRBV28, the J gene TRBJ1-5; 8 bases are a match to TRBD1. The CDR3 totals 14 residues. Trimming cost V 7 bases and J 5 bases; bases outside gene matches: 7. Looked up from germline, CDR1 is MDHEN and CDR2 is SYDVKM. The CDR3 sequence is CASTVDRGDQPQHF. Here the CDR3 DNA reads TGTGCCAGCACCGTAGACAGGGGTGATCAGCCCCAGCATTTT.

V is TRBV29-1 and J is TRBJ1-2; possibly TRBD1 for D (5 bases). CDR1 is SQVTM and CDR2 is ANQGSEA in the germline V gene. The length of the CDR3 is 11 residues. V lost 4 bases and J 6 bases, leaving 9 bases between the germline ends. The CDR3 here is CSVGGIDGYTF. DNA of the CDR3: TGCAGCGTTGGGGGGATTGATGGCTACACCTTC.

This rearrangement joins TRBV7-9 to TRBJ1-1; D is undetermined. Germline V gene data show CDR1 as SEHNR and CDR2 as FQNEAQ (reference sequence). Trimming removed 8 bases from V and 1 base from J, with 11 bases in between. The CDR3 contains 13 residues. CDR3 sequence (DNA): TGTGCCAGCGCATCTTTGGCGAACACTGAAGCTTTCTTT. This encodes CASASLANTEAFF.

A single count supports this clone. The V and J genes are TRBV27 and TRBJ1-5; the D gene is possibly TRBD1 (5 bases). V lost 2 bases, J lost 3 bases, and 11 bases lay in between. The germline V gene encodes CDR1 MNHEY and CDR2 SMNVEV (reference sequence). The CDR3 consists of 15 residues. The DNA for the CDR3 is TGTGCCAGCAGTTTACGGGGCCTTAACAATCAGCCCCAGCATTTT. This sequence encodes CASSLRGLNNQPQHF.

CDR3 loop: CASSRGTGTNTEAFF. DNA of the CDR3: TGTGCCAGCAGCCGAGGGACAGGGACGAACACTGAAGCTTTCTTT. The chain is built from TRBV11-1 and TRBJ1-1; 9 bases line up with TRBD1. The CDR3 length is 15 residues. V shed 5 bases and J 1 base; nucleotides not matched to a gene: 5. Per the germline V gene, CDR1 is SGHAT and CDR2 is FQDESV (reference sequence).

This clone was found once. This chain uses TRBV28 with TRBJ1-1; a weak D match, TRBD1 (5 bases). The CDR3 is 15 residues long. The V gene lost 6 bases and the J gene lost 1 base, with 15 bases spanning the gap. Germline V gene sequence: CDR1 MDHEN, CDR2 SYDVKM. The CDR3 DNA sequence: TGTGCCAGCAGGGGCAGTTGGGGCGAGAACACTGAAGCTTTCTTT. This gives the protein CASRGSWGENTEAFF.

The chain has TRBV2 and TRBJ1-5; D is undetermined. The V end lost 4 bases, the J end lost 6 bases, and 19 bases lay between the germline ends. In germline, CDR1 is SNHLY, CDR2 FYNNEI. The CDR3 contains 16 residues. DNA of the CDR3: TGTGCCAGCAGTGTCGCCAGCCTAGATGTCGGTCAGCCCCAGCATTTT. Translation: CASSVASLDVGQPQHF.

The J gene is TRBJ2-5, the V gene TRBV9, with D possibly TRBD2 on 5 matching bases. V lost 9 bases and J 2 bases, leaving 8 bases between the germline ends. The CDR3 loop spans 11 amino acids. The germline V gene has CDR1 SGDLS and CDR2 YYNGEE. CDR3 region: CATGEQETQYF. In nucleotides, the CDR3 is TGTGCCACCGGGGAGCAAGAGACCCAGTACTTC. The complete variable domain, with remaining parts taken from reference TRBV9 and TRBJ2-5, reads DSGVTQTPKHLITATGQRVTLRCSPRSGDLSVYWYQQSLDQGLQFLIQYYNGEERAKGNILERFSAQQFPDLHSELNLSSLELGDSALYFCATGEQETQYFGPGTRLLVL.

The chain recombines TRBV5-1 with TRBJ2-1; perhaps TRBD2 as D (6 bases). Trimming cost V 5 bases and J 2 bases, with 14 bases left between them. Germline V gene data show CDR1 as SGHRS and CDR2 as YFSETQ. The CDR3 extends over 15 amino acids. Here the CDR3 reads CASSVSGGTYNEQFF. Written as DNA, the CDR3 is TGCGCCAGCAGTGTTTCCGGGGGAACCTACAATGAGCAGTTCTTC.

The chain is built from TRBV5-8 and TRBJ1-4; 11 nucleotides match TRBD1. The junction had 5 bases not matched to a gene; V was cut back by 0 bases and J by 10 bases. The CDR3 has 15 amino acids. Germline V gene sequence: CDR1 SGHTS, CDR2 YDEGEE. The CDR3 sequence: CASSLVGTGGRKLFF. The CDR3 region has the DNA TGTGCCAGCAGCTTGGTTGGGACAGGGGGACGAAAACTGTTTTTT.

This chain connects TRBV28 to TRBJ2-2; D may be TRBD2 (6 bases). V shed 7 bases and J shed 4 bases, with 13 bases lying between them. The CDR3 loop spans 14 amino acids. The germline CDR1 and CDR2 sequences are MDHEN and SYDVKM. The CDR3 sequence is CASNGQGGTGELFF. The CDR3 coding sequence is TGTGCCAGCAATGGCCAGGGAGGCACCGGGGAGCTGTTTTTT.

This chain uses TRBV11-2 with TRBJ2-2; D perhaps matches TRBD2 (7 bases). The CDR3 sequence is 15 residues long. Germline V gene data show CDR1 as SGHAT and CDR2 as FQNNGV. V was clipped by 3 bases and J by 7 bases, with 15 bases between them. In nucleotides, the CDR3 is TGTGCCAGCAGCTTGCGGGGGCACGCAAACGGGGAGCTGTTTTTT. Residues: CASSLRGHANGELFF. The whole variable domain, remainder taken from reference TRBV11-2 and TRBJ2-2, is EAGVAQSPRYKIIEKRQSVAFWCNPISGHATLYWYQQILGQGPKLLIQFQNNGVVDDSQLPKDRFSAERLKGVDSTLKIQPAKLEDSAVYLCASSLRGHANGELFFGEGSRLTVL.

This clone appeared once. The chain couples TRBV10-3 to TRBJ1-3, with no clear D. V lost 7 bases and J 0 bases, leaving 10 bases between the germline ends. The CDR3 runs to 14 residues. Germline lookup yields CDR1 ENHRY and CDR2 SYGVKD. The CDR3 DNA sequence: TGTGCCATCACTACCGACACCTCTGGAAACACCATATATTTT. Translation gives CAITTDTSGNTIYF.

As DNA, the CDR3 is TGCGCCAGCAGCTTTTCCCCCGGGAATGAAAAACTGTTTTTT. Protein product: CASSFSPGNEKLFF. The chain recombines TRBV5-1 with TRBJ1-4; no firm D call. Germline V gives CDR1 SGHRS, CDR2 YFSETQ. The CDR3 loop spans 14 amino acids. The V gene lost 2 bases and the J gene lost 5 bases, with 10 bases spanning the gap.